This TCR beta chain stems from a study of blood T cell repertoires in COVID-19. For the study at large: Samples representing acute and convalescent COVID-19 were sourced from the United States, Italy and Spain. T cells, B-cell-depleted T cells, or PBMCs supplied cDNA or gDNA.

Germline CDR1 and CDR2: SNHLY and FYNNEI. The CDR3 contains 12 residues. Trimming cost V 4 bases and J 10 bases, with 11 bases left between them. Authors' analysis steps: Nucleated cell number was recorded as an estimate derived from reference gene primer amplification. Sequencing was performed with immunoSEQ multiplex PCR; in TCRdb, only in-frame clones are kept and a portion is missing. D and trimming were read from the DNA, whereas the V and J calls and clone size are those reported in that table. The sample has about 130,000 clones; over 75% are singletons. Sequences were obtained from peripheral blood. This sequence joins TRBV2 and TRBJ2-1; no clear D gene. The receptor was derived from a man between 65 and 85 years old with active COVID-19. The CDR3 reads CASSVAAVEQFF. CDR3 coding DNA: TGTGCCAGCAGTGTTGCGGCGGTCGAGCAGTTCTTC.